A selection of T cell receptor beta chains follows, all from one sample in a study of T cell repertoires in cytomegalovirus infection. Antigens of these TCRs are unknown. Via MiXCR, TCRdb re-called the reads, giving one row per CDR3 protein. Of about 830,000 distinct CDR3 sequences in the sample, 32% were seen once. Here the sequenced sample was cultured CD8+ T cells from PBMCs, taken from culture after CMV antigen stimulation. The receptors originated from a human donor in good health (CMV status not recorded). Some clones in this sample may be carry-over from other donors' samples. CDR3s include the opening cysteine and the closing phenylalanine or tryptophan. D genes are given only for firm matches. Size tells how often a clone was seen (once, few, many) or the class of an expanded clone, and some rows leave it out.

DNA: TGTGCCAGCAGCGAAAATGACCCTAGCGGGGGGCTAGACATTCCGTACTTC; CDR3: CASSENDPSGGLDIPYF; D: TRBD2; size: NA; J: TRBJ2-4; V: TRBV6-1
DNA: TGCAGTGCTCGCATCCGGGCCTTAGAGATAGAAGAGACCCAGTACTTC; CDR3: CSARIRALEIEETQYF; D: NA; size: NA; J: TRBJ2-5; V: TRBV20-1
DNA: TGTGCCAGCAGTTTATCGGGACTCAGGGGGCCGGACTATGGCTACACCTTC; CDR3: CASSLSGLRGPDYGYTF; D: TRBD1; size: few; J: TRBJ1-2; V: TRBV27
DNA: TGTGCCAGCAGTCCCCCCGGGACAGGGAATTACGAGCAGTACTTC; CDR3: CASSPPGTGNYEQYF; D: TRBD1; size: NA; J: TRBJ2-7; V: TRBV2
DNA: TGTGCCAGCATCCGGGGACAGCTAGCCAAAAACATTCAGTACTTC; CDR3: CASIRGQLAKNIQYF; D: TRBD1; size: NA; J: TRBJ2-4; V: TRBV2
DNA: TGTGCCAGCAGCTTAGCCGGTATTGCTTACACTGAAGCTTTCTTT; CDR3: CASSLAGIAYTEAFF; D: NA; size: many; J: TRBJ1-1; V: TRBV7-2
DNA: TGCGCCAGCAGCCAAGATGTAGGGGGGATAAATCAGCCCCAGCATTTT; CDR3: CASSQDVGGINQPQHF; D: NA; size: NA; J: TRBJ1-5; V: TRBV4-1
DNA: TGCAGTGCTAGAGATGAAGCGTTGAGCTCCTACAATGAGCAGTTCTTC; CDR3: CSARDEALSSYNEQFF; D: NA; size: NA; J: TRBJ2-1; V: TRBV20-1
DNA: TGTGCCAGCAGCCTAGGGTCTAGCGGGGTAACCGGGGAGCTGTTTTTT; CDR3: CASSLGSSGVTGELFF; D: TRBD2; size: NA; J: TRBJ2-2; V: TRBV7-6
DNA: TGTGCCAGCAGCCCCGCTGCGTGGGGGGGCACTGAAGCTTTCTTT; CDR3: CASSPAAWGGTEAFF; D: NA; size: few; J: TRBJ1-1; V: TRBV7-6
DNA: TGTGCCAGCAGCCAGGTTACAGGGGCGGGTTCAACTAATGAAAAACTGTTTTTT; CDR3: CASSQVTGAGSTNEKLFF; D: TRBD1; size: NA; J: TRBJ1-4; V: TRBV4-2
DNA: TGTGCCAGTAGTATAAGGGGACAGGGGGCGGAAAATGGCTACACCTTC; CDR3: CASSIRGQGAENGYTF; D: TRBD1; size: NA; J: TRBJ1-2; V: TRBV19
DNA: TGTGCCAGCAGTGAATCTGGGGGCTGGGGGTCACCCCTCCACTTT; CDR3: CASSESGGWGSPLHF; D: NA; size: NA; J: TRBJ1-6; V: TRBV25-1
DNA: TGTGCCAGCAGCGGGGGACAGGGCTCTGAAGCTTTCTTT; CDR3: CASSGGQGSEAFF; D: TRBD1; size: many; J: TRBJ1-1; V: TRBV7-3
DNA: TGTGCCATCAGTGAGTCTACACGGCACTATGGCTACACCTTC; CDR3: CAISESTRHYGYTF; D: NA; size: few; J: TRBJ1-2; V: TRBV10-3
DNA: TGTGCCAGCAGACTAGTGCTGGGTGAAAAACTGTTTTTT; CDR3: CASRLVLGEKLFF; D: NA; size: NA; J: TRBJ1-4; V: TRBV2
DNA: TGCGCCAGCAGCTTGGGACAGCATAGCAATCAGCCCCAGCATTTT; CDR3: CASSLGQHSNQPQHF; D: NA; size: NA; J: TRBJ1-5; V: TRBV5-1
DNA: TGTGCCAGCAGCTTAGCGCGAGCGGGGTCGAACACCGGGGAGCTGTTTTTT; CDR3: CASSLARAGSNTGELFF; D: TRBD2; size: many; J: TRBJ2-2; V: TRBV7-2
DNA: TGTGCCAGCAGTTACGTGGGCGAAAGGGGGCCAGAGACCCAGTACTTC; CDR3: CASSYVGERGPETQYF; D: TRBD1; size: few; J: TRBJ2-5; V: TRBV6-6
DNA: TGTGCCAGCGGTTTACTGCACACAGATACGCAGTATTTT; CDR3: CASGLLHTDTQYF; D: NA; size: once; J: TRBJ2-3; V: TRBV28
DNA: TGTGCCAGCAGTTCCCTCATCCAGCGGGGGACTACAGATACGCAGTATTTT; CDR3: CASSSLIQRGTTDTQYF; D: TRBD2; size: NA; J: TRBJ2-3; V: TRBV6-6
DNA: TGTGCCAGCAGTTCGATACTAGCGGGGGGGCCTGGAACCGGGGAGCTGTTTTTT; CDR3: CASSSILAGGPGTGELFF; D: TRBD2; size: NA; J: TRBJ2-2; V: TRBV28
DNA: TGTGCCAGCACCTCCCCCGCACAGTCTGGAAACACCATATATTTT; CDR3: CASTSPAQSGNTIYF; D: NA; size: NA; J: TRBJ1-3; V: TRBV7-9
DNA: TGTGCCAGCAGAACCTCCCCCCAGGGAGGAGAGACCCAGTACTTC; CDR3: CASRTSPQGGETQYF; D: NA; size: NA; J: TRBJ2-5; V: TRBV4-1